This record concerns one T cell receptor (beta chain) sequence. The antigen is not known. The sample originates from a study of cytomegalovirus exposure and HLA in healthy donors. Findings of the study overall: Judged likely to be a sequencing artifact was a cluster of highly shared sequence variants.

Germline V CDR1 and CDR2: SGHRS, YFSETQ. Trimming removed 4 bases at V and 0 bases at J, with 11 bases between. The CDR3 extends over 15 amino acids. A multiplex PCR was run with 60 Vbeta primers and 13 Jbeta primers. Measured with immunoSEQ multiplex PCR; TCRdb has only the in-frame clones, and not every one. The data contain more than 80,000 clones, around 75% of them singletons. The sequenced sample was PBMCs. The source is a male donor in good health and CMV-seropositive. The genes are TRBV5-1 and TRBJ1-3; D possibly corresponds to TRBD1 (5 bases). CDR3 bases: TGCGCCAGCAGCAACGACGGGGGCTCTGGAAACACCATATATTTT. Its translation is CASSNDGGSGNTIYF.